This TCR beta chain was observed in a study of blood T cells in healthy people across ages. Study-level background: About one barcoded beta molecule per two T cells came from capture by template switching.

The CDR3 totals 13 residues. Trimming left V 6 bases short and J 8 bases short, with 16 bases between. Per germline, CDR1 LGHDT and CDR2 YNNKEL (reference sequence). Using a J-beta primer mix together with a sample-barcoded 5' primer, a second PCR was run for about 6 to 11 cycles. Sequencing yielded, for each sample, at least 3 million paired-end reads carrying CDR3. Each CDR3 protein is one row after TCRdb ran MiXCR on the 5' RACE reads. This table holds 980,000 or so distinct CDR3 sequences, roughly 43% found once. The V call is TRBV3-1, the J call TRBJ1-2; perhaps TRBD1 as D (6 bases). The sample consisted of blood. The sequence was obtained from a man aged 25 to 40 in good health. The CDR3 bases are TGTGCCAGCAGGGGGGACGGCGGACAGGGCTACACCTTC. Protein: CASRGDGGQGYTF.